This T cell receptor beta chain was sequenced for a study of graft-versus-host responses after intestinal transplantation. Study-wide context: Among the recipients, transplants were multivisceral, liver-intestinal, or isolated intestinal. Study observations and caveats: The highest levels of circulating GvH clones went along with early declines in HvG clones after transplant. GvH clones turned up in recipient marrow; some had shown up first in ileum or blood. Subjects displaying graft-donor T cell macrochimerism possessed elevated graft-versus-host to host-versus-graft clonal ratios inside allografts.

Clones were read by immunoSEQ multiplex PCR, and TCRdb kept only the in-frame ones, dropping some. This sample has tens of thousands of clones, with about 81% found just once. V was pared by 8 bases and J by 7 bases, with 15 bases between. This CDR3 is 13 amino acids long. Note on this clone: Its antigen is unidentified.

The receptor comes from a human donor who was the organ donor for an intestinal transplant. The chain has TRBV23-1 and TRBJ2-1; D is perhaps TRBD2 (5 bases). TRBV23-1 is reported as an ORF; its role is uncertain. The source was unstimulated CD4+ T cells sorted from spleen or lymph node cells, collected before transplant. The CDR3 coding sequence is TGCGCCAGCGGAGTCCGAAGGAGGAATGAGCAGTTCTTC. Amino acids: CASGVRRRNEQFF.